This paragraph reports one TCR beta chain. Its antigen remains unknown. A read error may produce the germline difference seen at one junction end. Documented treatment: over 15 received Ad26.COV2.S at low or high dose, single or two shots; roughly five received placebo; per-sample allocation not given. The study sampled participants on day 63 after the first vaccine or placebo injection. Germline CDR1 and CDR2: SEHNR and FQNEAQ (reference sequence). This CDR3 is 15 amino acids long. This record belongs to a study of Ad26.COV2.S vaccination and SARS-CoV-2 variants. Study conclusions and caveats: Ad26.COV2.S recipients had broader spike-specific TCRs (P = 0.0014). In vaccinated individuals, spike-specific CD8+ and CD4+ T cell responses reportedly displayed substantial breadth.

Sequencing was performed with immunoSEQ multiplex PCR; in TCRdb, only in-frame clones are kept and a portion is missing. Of 440,000 or so clones listed, roughly 88% are singletons. The material sequenced was peripheral blood, taken in a trial of Ad26.COV2.S vaccine versus placebo. The rearrangement joins TRBV7-9 to TRBJ2-7; weak D call: TRBD2 (7 bases). The TCR originated in a person aged 18-60 years who received the Ad26.COV2.S COVID-19 vaccine or a placebo. CDR3 sequence reads: CASSRDSGGSHEQYF. In nucleotides, the CDR3 is TGTGCCAGCAGCCGCGACTCGGGGGGCTCCCACGAGCAGTACTTC.